This is a list of T cell receptor beta chains from one sample in a study of cytomegalovirus exposure and HLA in healthy donors. Profiled with immunoSEQ multiplex PCR; TCRdb holds only in-frame clones, not every one. The table records 150,000 to 200,000 clones, 60% to 85% of them present only once. What was sequenced was PBMCs. The origin of the receptors is a woman aged 40-49 years in good health and CMV-seronegative. Both conserved end residues are part of each CDR3. D genes are given only for firm matches. The size field is filled for only some rows; it gives once, few, many or a size class.

J,D,size,V,CDR3,DNA
TRBJ2-5,.,.,TRBV11-2,CASSNLAGRGETQYF,TGTGCCAGCAGCAACTTGGCGGGACGGGGGGAGACCCAGTACTTC
TRBJ1-1,.,.,TRBV6-1,CASMRYAEAFF,TGTGCCAGCATGAGGTACGCTGAAGCTTTCTTT
TRBJ2-3,TRBD2,.,TRBV28,CASSSPGGITDTQYF,TGTGCCAGCAGTTCTCCGGGAGGAATCACAGATACGCAGTATTTT
TRBJ2-3,TRBD1,once,TRBV6-4,CASRLEPHRGDTQYF,TGTGCCAGTAGGCTTGAACCCCACAGGGGAGATACGCAGTATTTT
TRBJ2-1,TRBD1,.,TRBV29-1,CSVFWTGDNEQFF,TGCAGCGTTTTTTGGACAGGGGACAATGAGCAGTTCTTC
TRBJ1-1,TRBD1,.,TRBV29-1,CSGGQGKLTEAFF,TGCAGCGGTGGACAGGGGAAACTCACCGAAGCTTTCTTT
TRBJ2-1,.,once,TRBV15,CATSRERQRQFF,TGTGCCACCAGCAGAGAGAGACAAAGGCAGTTCTTC
TRBJ2-1,.,.,TRBV15,CATGQGIHEQFF,TGTGCCACCGGTCAGGGGATCCATGAGCAGTTCTTC
TRBJ1-5,.,.,TRBV6-5,CASSHYNSNQPQHF,TGTGCCAGCAGTCATTACAATAGCAATCAGCCCCAGCATTTT
TRBJ1-1,.,.,TRBV10-1,CASSVNRNTEAFF,TGCGCCAGCAGTGTCAACAGAAACACTGAAGCTTTCTTT
TRBJ1-5,.,.,TRBV15,CATSRDSGVSRPQHF,TGTGCCACCAGCAGAGATAGCGGGGTTTCTCGGCCCCAGCATTTT
TRBJ2-3,TRBD2,.,TRBV6-1,CASNLRGGPDTQYF,TGTGCCAGCAACCTGCGGGGGGGCCCAGATACGCAGTATTTT
TRBJ1-5,.,.,TRBV5-8,CASSLGLTNSNQPQHF,TGTGCCAGCAGCTTGGGGTTGACAAATAGCAATCAGCCCCAGCATTTT
TRBJ1-2,TRBD1,.,TRBV6-5,CASSYGTGWYGYTF,TGTGCCAGCAGTTACGGGACAGGGTGGTACGGCTACACCTTC
TRBJ1-4,TRBD1,.,TRBV5-1,CASSLSGTGGPQGEKLFF,TGCGCCAGCAGCTTGTCCGGGACAGGGGGCCCTCAGGGTGAAAAACTGTTTTTT
TRBJ2-5,.,.,TRBV27,CASSLYGGQETQYF,TGTGCCAGCAGTTTATACGGGGGCCAAGAGACCCAGTACTTC
TRBJ2-3,.,.,TRBV11-1,CASSWELVDFTDTQYF,TGTGCCAGCAGCTGGGAACTAGTCGACTTTACAGATACGCAGTATTTT
TRBJ1-3,TRBD1,.,TRBV6-1,CASRRDRASGNTIYF,TGTGCCAGCAGGCGTGACAGGGCCTCTGGAAACACCATATATTTT
TRBJ1-1,.,.,TRBV11-2,CASSLKRWTEAFF,TGTGCCAGCAGCTTGAAGCGGTGGACTGAAGCTTTCTTT
TRBJ2-5,TRBD2,once,TRBV18,CASSLGLAEETQYF,TGTGCCAGCTCACTAGGGCTAGCGGAAGAGACCCAGTACTTC
TRBJ1-1,.,few,TRBV28,CASSPLTANTEAFF,TGTGCCAGCAGTCCTCTGACAGCGAACACTGAAGCTTTCTTT
TRBJ2-1,TRBD2,.,TRBV2,CASTRRTLAGATYNEQFF,TGTGCCAGCACTCGTCGGACATTAGCGGGGGCCACCTACAATGAGCAGTTCTTC
TRBJ1-2,TRBD1,.,TRBV18,CASSPGGQNGYTF,TGTGCCAGCTCACCAGGGGGACAGAATGGCTACACCTTC
TRBJ1-2,.,.,TRBV19,CASSIGQARLYGYTF,TGTGCCAGTAGTATAGGACAGGCCAGGCTCTATGGCTACACCTTC
TRBJ1-2,.,.,TRBV2,CASSEQVVDGYTF,TGTGCCAGCAGTGAACAGGTTGTCGATGGCTACACCTTC
TRBJ2-7,TRBD1,.,TRBV6-6,CASTGQGWNQQYF,TGTGCCAGCACCGGACAGGGGTGGAATCAGCAGTACTTC
TRBJ2-7,.,once,TRBV27,CASSSTQGFLYEQYF,TGTGCCAGCAGTTCCACACAGGGTTTCCTGTACGAGCAGTACTTC
TRBJ2-2,.,.,TRBV13,CASSFPELGVELFF,TGTGCCAGCAGCTTCCCCGAACTAGGTGTGGAGCTGTTTTTT
TRBJ2-4,.,.,TRBV6-5,CASSYSVLAKNIQYF,TGTGCCAGCAGTTACTCGGTACTAGCCAAAAACATTCAGTACTTC
TRBJ1-4,.,few,TRBV18,CASSSDRPNEKLFF,TGTGCCAGCTCATCGGACAGACCTAATGAAAAACTGTTTTTT
TRBJ1-5,.,.,TRBV5-1,CASSLEASSNQPQHF,TGCGCCAGCAGCTTGGAAGCAAGTAGCAATCAGCCCCAGCATTTT
TRBJ1-2,TRBD1,.,TRBV18,CASSPDRLYGYTF,TGTGCCAGCTCACCGGACAGGCTCTATGGCTACACCTTC
TRBJ1-2,.,once,TRBV7-8,CASSPRLPNYGYTF,TGTGCCAGCAGCCCGCGGTTGCCTAACTATGGCTACACCTTC
TRBJ1-3,TRBD1,.,TRBV7-2,CASSRTLTGASSGNTIYF,TGTGCCAGCAGCCGAACCTTGACAGGGGCAAGCTCTGGAAACACCATATATTTT
TRBJ2-5,.,.,TRBV27,CASGFRGETQYF,TGTGCCAGCGGGTTTAGGGGGGAGACCCAGTACTTC
TRBJ2-7,TRBD1,.,TRBV7-9,CASSQRTGLPLLYTYEQYF,TGTGCCAGCAGCCAGCGGACAGGATTACCCCTACTATATACCTACGAGCAGTACTTC
TRBJ2-2,TRBD1,.,TRBV2,CASSEQGQVVFAVNTGELFF,TGTGCCAGCAGTGAGCAGGGACAGGTTGTATTTGCCGTAAACACCGGGGAGCTGTTTTTT
TRBJ2-3,TRBD2,.,TRBV7-9,CASTGGADTQYF,TGTGCCAGCACGGGAGGCGCAGATACGCAGTATTTT
TRBJ2-1,.,.,TRBV7-9,CASSRTGSYNEQFF,TGTGCCAGCAGCCGGACTGGCTCCTACAATGAGCAGTTCTTC
TRBJ1-3,.,.,TRBV7-8,CASSLVGTSSGNTIYF,TGTGCCAGCAGCTTAGTCGGGACAAGCTCTGGAAACACCATATATTTT
TRBJ2-1,TRBD2,few,TRBV5-1,CASSPLAGGSYNEQFF,TGCGCCAGCAGCCCTTTAGCGGGGGGATCCTACAATGAGCAGTTCTTC
TRBJ2-5,TRBD2,.,TRBV10-1,CASSESGWSSGGRQTQYF,TGCGCCAGCAGTGAGTCGGGCTGGAGTAGCGGGGGTCGTCAGACCCAGTACTTC
TRBJ1-2,.,once,TRBV6-5,CASKAGTYGYTF,TGTGCCAGCAAAGCGGGAACCTATGGCTACACCTTC
TRBJ2-3,.,once,TRBV5-6,CASTWGLAADTQYF,TGTGCCAGCACTTGGGGGCTAGCAGCAGATACGCAGTATTTT
TRBJ2-7,.,few,TRBV10-3,CAISAFTGYEQYF,TGTGCCATCAGTGCGTTCACGGGGTACGAGCAGTACTTC
TRBJ1-4,.,.,TRBV6-1,CASSGDNGYGKLFF,TGTGCCAGCAGTGGGGACAATGGTTACGGAAAACTGTTTTTT
TRBJ1-1,TRBD1,.,TRBV7-9,CASSLRELRTGDFTEAFF,TGTGCCAGCAGCTTAAGAGAATTAAGGACAGGAGATTTCACTGAAGCTTTCTTT
TRBJ1-2,.,.,TRBV7-9,CSSSQFRGRGGYTF,TGTTCCAGCAGCCAGTTCAGGGGAAGAGGTGGCTACACCTTC
TRBJ1-1,.,few,TRBV5-1,CASSLYSGEGTEAFF,TGCGCCAGCAGCTTGTACTCAGGGGAGGGCACTGAAGCTTTCTTT
TRBJ2-3,TRBD2,.,TRBV7-2,CASGGKKTSGGADTQYF,TGTGCCAGTGGGGGTAAGAAGACTAGCGGGGGCGCAGATACGCAGTATTTT
TRBJ2-7,.,few,TRBV11-2,CASSLGDTRRSYEQYF,TGTGCCAGCAGCTTAGGGGACACCCGACGTTCCTACGAGCAGTACTTC
TRBJ2-3,TRBD1,few,TRBV27,CASSRDSLIRDTQYF,TGTGCCAGCAGTCGGGACAGCTTGATTCGAGATACGCAGTATTTT
TRBJ2-7,.,.,TRBV4-1,CASSQEAYPRDSPYEQYF,TGCGCCAGCAGCCAAGAGGCCTACCCCCGGGACTCCCCCTACGAGCAGTACTTC
TRBJ1-1,.,.,TRBV2,CASKSENTEAFF,TGTGCCAGCAAGAGCGAGAACACTGAAGCTTTCTTT
TRBJ2-7,TRBD1,.,TRBV7-9,CSSSQTGGEGPYEQYF,TGTTCCAGCAGCCAGACAGGGGGCGAAGGGCCTTACGAGCAGTACTTC
TRBJ1-1,.,.,TRBV27,CASSLSVEGYTEAFF,TGTGCCAGCAGTTTATCGGTTGAGGGTTACACTGAAGCTTTCTTT
TRBJ2-1,.,.,TRBV4-1,CASSQDKLTVPRTAPSYNEQFF,TGCGCCAGCAGCCAAGATAAGTTGACAGTACCTAGAACTGCTCCATCCTACAATGAGCAGTTCTTC